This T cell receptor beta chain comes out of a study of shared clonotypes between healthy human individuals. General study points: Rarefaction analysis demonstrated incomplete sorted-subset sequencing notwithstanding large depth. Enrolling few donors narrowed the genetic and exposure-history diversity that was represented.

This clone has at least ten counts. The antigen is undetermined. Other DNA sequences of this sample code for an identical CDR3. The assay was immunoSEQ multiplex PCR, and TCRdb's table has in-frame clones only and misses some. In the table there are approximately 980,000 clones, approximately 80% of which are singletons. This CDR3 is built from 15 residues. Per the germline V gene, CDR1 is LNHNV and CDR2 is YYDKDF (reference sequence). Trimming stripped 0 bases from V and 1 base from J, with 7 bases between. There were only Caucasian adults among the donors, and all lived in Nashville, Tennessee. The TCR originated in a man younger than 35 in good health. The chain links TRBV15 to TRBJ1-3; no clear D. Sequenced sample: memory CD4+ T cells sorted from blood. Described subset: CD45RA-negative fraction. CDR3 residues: CATSRDRASGNTIYF. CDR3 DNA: TGTGCCACCAGCAGAGATCGTGCGTCTGGAAACACCATATATTTT.